These T cell receptor beta chains were read from a single sample in a study of cytomegalovirus exposure and HLA in healthy donors. Data came from immunoSEQ multiplex PCR; TCRdb stores just in-frame clones and leaves some out. The data contain 250,000 to 300,000 clones, 65% to 90% of them singletons. Sequenced input: PBMCs. These receptor sequences come from a woman under 30 in good health and CMV-seronegative. Both conserved end residues are part of each CDR3. The order of the fields is D gene, V gene, CDR3 protein. The D gene is left open where the match is weak.

>TRBD1|TRBV15
CATSARGTALFYGYTF
>.|TRBV19
CASGGTEAFF
>TRBD2|TRBV9
CASSVSLAGTYEQYF
>TRBD2|TRBV6-5
CASSYSTSGRPQTQYF
>TRBD2|TRBV5-1
CASSPRLAGGYEQYF
>TRBD1|TRBV27
CASSKGQGASNYEQYF
>.|TRBV18
CASSPSVESGNQPQHF
>.|TRBV7-9
CASSPQGQGGGYTF
>.|TRBV6-5
CASSYSKGGLNQPQHF
>TRBD1|TRBV5-1
CASSLEGQGNEQYF
>.|TRBV29-1
CSVEGGSGPYYNEQFF
>TRBD1|TRBV29-1
CSVRQGPVFAEAFF
>.|TRBV29-1
CSVTADRIGTDTQYF
>TRBD2|TRBV5-1
CASSLPPAGGSYEQYF
>TRBD2|TRBV9
CASSVELADNTGELFF
>.|TRBV10-1
CASSVNFRTEQFF
>.|TRBV19
CASSTGQWSGNEQFF
>.|TRBV2
CASSEAGLDTEAFF
>TRBD1|TRBV6-5
CASSYSGTGISYEQYF
>TRBD2|TRBV14
CASSLAGGYEQYF
>TRBD2|TRBV11-3
CASSFGLAGASDEQYF
>TRBD1|TRBV11-2
CASSLRTGFNEQYF
>TRBD1|TRBV19
CASTPPGGPYEQYF
>.|TRBV13
CASSFPRGVGTDTQYF
>TRBD2|TRBV9
CASSVAGGPVAGELFF
>TRBD1|TRBV7-2
CASSSDGQGTEAFF
>.|TRBV15
CATSRVDGEAFF
>TRBD1|TRBV5-1
CASSSPRTGPMNTEAFF